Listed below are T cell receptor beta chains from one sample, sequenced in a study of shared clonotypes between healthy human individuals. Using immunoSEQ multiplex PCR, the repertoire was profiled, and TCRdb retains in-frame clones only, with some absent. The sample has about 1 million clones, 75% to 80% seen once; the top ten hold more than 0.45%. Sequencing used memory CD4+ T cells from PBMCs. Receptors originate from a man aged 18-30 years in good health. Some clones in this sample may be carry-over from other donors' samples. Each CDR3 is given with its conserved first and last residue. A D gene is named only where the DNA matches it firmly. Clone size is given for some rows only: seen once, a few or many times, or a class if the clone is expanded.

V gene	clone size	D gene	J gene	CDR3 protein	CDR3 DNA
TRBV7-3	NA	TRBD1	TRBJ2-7	CASSTTGGDSYEQYF	TGTGCCAGCAGCACGACAGGGGGAGACTCCTACGAGCAGTACTTC
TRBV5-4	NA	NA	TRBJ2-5	CASSLRGIETQYF	TGTGCCAGCAGCTTAAGGGGGATCGAGACCCAGTACTTC
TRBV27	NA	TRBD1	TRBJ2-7	CASSISGQGAYEQYF	TGTGCCAGCAGTATCTCGGGACAGGGGGCTTACGAGCAGTACTTC
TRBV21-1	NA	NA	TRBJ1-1	CASSARRANTEAFF	TGTGCCAGCAGCGCCCGGAGGGCGAACACTGAAGCTTTCTTT
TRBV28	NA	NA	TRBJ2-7	CASSLEDFSGSYEQYF	TGTGCCAGCAGTTTAGAAGACTTCTCGGGGTCCTACGAGCAGTACTTC
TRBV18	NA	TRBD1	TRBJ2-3	CASSRDSYTDTQYF	TGTGCCAGCTCACGGGACAGCTACACAGATACGCAGTATTTT
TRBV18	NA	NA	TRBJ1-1	CASSPRGTNTEAFF	TGTGCCAGCTCACCAAGGGGGACCAACACTGAAGCTTTCTTT
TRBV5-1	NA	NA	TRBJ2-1	CASSLGAMDYEQFF	TGCGCCAGCAGCTTGGGGGCTATGGATTATGAGCAGTTCTTC
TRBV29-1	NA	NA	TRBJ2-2	CSVAKGRAGELFF	TGCAGCGTCGCCAAGGGTCGTGCGGGGGAGCTGTTTTTT
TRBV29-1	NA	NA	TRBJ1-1	CSVWGPGTEAFF	TGCAGCGTATGGGGGCCCGGCACTGAAGCTTTCTTT
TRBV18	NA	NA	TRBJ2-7	CASSPDASGREQYF	TGTGCCAGCTCACCAGATGCCTCCGGTAGGGAGCAGTACTTC
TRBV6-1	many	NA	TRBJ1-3	CASSERGRLAGNTIYF	TGTGCCAGCAGTGAAAGGGGCAGGCTGGCTGGAAACACCATATATTTT
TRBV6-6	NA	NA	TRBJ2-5	CASSRQDGFGETQYF	TGTGCCAGCAGTCGACAGGATGGTTTTGGAGAGACCCAGTACTTC
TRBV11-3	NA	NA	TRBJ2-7	CASSLGNSYEQYF	TGTGCCAGCAGCTTAGGAAACAGCTACGAGCAGTACTTC
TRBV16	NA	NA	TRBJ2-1	CASSQSGAGPVEQFF	TGTGCCAGCAGCCAATCGGGTGCAGGCCCGGTCGAGCAGTTCTTC
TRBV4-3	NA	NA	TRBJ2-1	CASSHAKGGVNEQFF	TGCGCCAGCAGCCACGCTAAGGGGGGGGTGAATGAGCAGTTCTTC
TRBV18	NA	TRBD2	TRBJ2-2	CASSPVLAGVGELFF	TGTGCCAGCTCACCAGTACTAGCGGGAGTAGGGGAGCTGTTTTTT
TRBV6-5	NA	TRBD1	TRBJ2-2	CASRADRVVGELFF	TGTGCCAGCAGGGCCGACAGGGTGGTCGGGGAGCTGTTTTTT
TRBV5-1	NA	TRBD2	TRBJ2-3	CASSFKAGGPLTDTQYF	TGCGCCAGCAGCTTTAAGGCGGGAGGTCCTCTCACAGATACGCAGTATTTT
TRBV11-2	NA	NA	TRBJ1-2	CASSLTRDYGYTF	TGTGCCAGCAGCTTAACCCGAGACTATGGCTACACCTTC
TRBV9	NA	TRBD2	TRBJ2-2	CASSVGGGQIGELFF	TGTGCCAGCAGCGTAGGCGGGGGGCAGATCGGGGAGCTGTTTTTT
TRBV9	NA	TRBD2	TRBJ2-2	CASSVIAGGAGELFF	TGTGCCAGCAGCGTGATAGCGGGAGGGGCCGGGGAGCTGTTTTTT
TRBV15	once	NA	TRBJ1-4	CATSGDARNEKLFF	TGTGCCACCAGCGGGGACGCCCGTAATGAAAAACTGTTTTTT
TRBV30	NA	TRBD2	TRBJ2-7	CAWTASGTSTWSHEQYF	TGTGCCTGGACCGCCTCCGGGACTAGCACCTGGAGCCACGAGCAGTACTTC
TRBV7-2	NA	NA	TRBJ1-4	CASSLGQSGKLFF	TGTGCCAGCAGCTTAGGACAAAGCGGAAAACTGTTTTTT
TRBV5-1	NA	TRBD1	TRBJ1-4	CASSGRTGGGEKLFF	TGCGCCAGCAGCGGGCGGACAGGGGGAGGGGAAAAACTGTTTTTT
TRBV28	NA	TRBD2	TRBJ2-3	CASSLAGGTDTQYF	TGTGCCAGCAGCTTAGCGGGAGGCACAGATACGCAGTATTTT
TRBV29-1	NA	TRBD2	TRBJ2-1	CSVVEGTRLHFYNEQFF	TGCAGCGTTGTAGAAGGGACTAGACTACATTTCTACAATGAGCAGTTCTTC
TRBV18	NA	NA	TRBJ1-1	CASSPSVVPGEAFF	TGTGCCAGCTCACCGTCCGTGGTCCCGGGAGAAGCTTTCTTT
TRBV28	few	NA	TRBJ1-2	CASRTSYGYTF	TGTGCCAGCAGGACCTCCTATGGCTACACCTTC
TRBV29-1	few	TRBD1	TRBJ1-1	CSAFDRANTEAFF	TGCAGCGCCTTCGACAGGGCGAACACTGAAGCTTTCTTT
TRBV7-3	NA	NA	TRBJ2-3	CASSLSGPTDTQYF	TGTGCCAGCAGCTTAAGCGGACCCACAGATACGCAGTATTTT
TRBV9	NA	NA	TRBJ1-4	CASSVGGDVSEKLFF	TGTGCCAGCAGCGTAGGTGGGGATGTAAGTGAAAAACTGTTTTTT
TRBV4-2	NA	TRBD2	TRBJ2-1	CASSQGTSGLYNEQFF	TGTGCCAGCAGCCAGGGGACTAGCGGTCTTTACAATGAGCAGTTCTTC
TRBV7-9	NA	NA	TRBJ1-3	CASSSGNTIYF	TGTGCCAGCAGCTCTGGAAACACCATATATTTT
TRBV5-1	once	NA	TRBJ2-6	CASSPRGDSSGANVLTF	TGCGCCAGCAGCCCTCGGGGGGACAGCTCTGGGGCCAACGTCCTGACTTTC
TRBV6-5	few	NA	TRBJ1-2	CASSYLGSGYTF	TGTGCCAGCAGTTATTTGGGCTCTGGCTACACCTTC
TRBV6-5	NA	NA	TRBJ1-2	CASSYQYGYTF	TGTGCCAGCAGTTACCAATATGGCTACACCTTC
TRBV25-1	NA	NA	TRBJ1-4	CASSWGANEKLFF	TGTGCCAGCAGTTGGGGGGCAAATGAAAAACTGTTTTTT
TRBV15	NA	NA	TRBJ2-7	CATSRGKGRDYEQYF	TGTGCCACCAGCAGAGGGAAAGGACGGGACTACGAGCAGTACTTC
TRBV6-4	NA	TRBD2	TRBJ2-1	CASSEAGGLYNEQFF	TGTGCCAGCAGTGAGGCGGGAGGGCTCTACAATGAGCAGTTCTTC